The clone carrying this TCR beta chain was seen at least ten times. No antigen is known for it. Stated time point: sample taken at primary tumor resection. Unsorted samples of tumor, nontumor lung or frozen PBMC had their whole RNA sequenced. This sample is part of a study of spatial heterogeneity in lung cancer. Whole-study context: A consistent excess of beta-chain over alpha-chain sequences was detected. Each unique TCR and UMI combination was seen more than ten times on average in raw reads. Whole-study findings and limits: It was found that expanded intratumoral alpha and beta TCR counts tracked tumor mutation counts.

From the 5' RACE reads, TCRdb called clonotypes with MiXCR, one entry per CDR3 protein. The top ten clones hold over 20% of a sample with around 9,300 distinct CDR3 sequences, roughly 6% of them seen once. This receptor was obtained from a female donor with early-stage non-small cell lung cancer. Material: lung tumor tissue, obtained at surgery.

CDR3 amino acids: CASSWTALTSGNTIYF. The DNA of the CDR3 is TGTGCCAGCAGTTGGACGGCTCTAACCTCTGGAAACACCATATATTTT. The chain combines TRBV3-1 with TRBJ1-3; D is undetermined. CDR1 and CDR2 from the germline V gene are LGHDT and YNNKEL (reference sequence). CDR3 length: 16 residues. V shed 6 bases and J shed 0 bases, with 15 bases lying between them.